A single sample is the source of the 7 T cell receptor beta chains below, sequenced in a study of blood T cells in healthy people across ages. With a J-beta primer mix and a sample-barcoded 5' primer, a second PCR ran 7 to 11 cycles. TCRdb analysed the 5' RACE reads with MiXCR anew, one entry per CDR3 protein. This sample has around 1.1 million distinct CDR3 sequences, with 35% to 45% found just once. The sequencing input was blood. These TCRs come from a man aged 18 to 29 in good health.

This clonotype turned up a few times. CDR3 nucleotides: TGTGCCAGCAGCTTAAGGTCGCTAGCGGTTTTACACAATGAGCAGTTCTTC. It translates to CASSLRSLAVLHNEQFF. The chain joins TRBV11-1 to TRBJ2-1; 7 bases match TRBD2. With 2 bases clipped from V and 5 bases from J, the junction kept 12 bases outside the gene matches. Germline V gives CDR1 SGHAT, CDR2 FQDESV (reference sequence). The CDR3 contains 17 residues.

This clonotype was observed a few times. The CDR3: CASSQATDRGHGYTF. Here the CDR3 DNA reads TGCGCCAGCAGCCAAGCTACCGACAGGGGCCATGGCTACACCTTC. The chain links TRBV4-1 to TRBJ1-2; 8 bases match TRBD1. Per germline, CDR1 MGHRA and CDR2 YSYEKL. The trim removed 1 base at V and 6 bases at J, leaving 7 bases unmatched. The CDR3 covers 15 residues.

This clonotype turned up a few times. The CDR3: CASSHQLRLAGGPSTDTQYF. The CDR3, as DNA: TGCGCCAGCAGCCATCAATTACGACTAGCGGGGGGTCCGAGCACAGATACGCAGTATTTT. This chain connects TRBV4-3 to TRBJ2-3; 13 positions agree with TRBD2. Unmatched junction bases numbered 12, after V lost 3 bases and J lost 0 bases. The germline gives CDR1 LGHNA, CDR2 YSLEER. The CDR3 is 20 amino acids.

The rearrangement links TRBV10-3 to TRBJ1-4; the match to TRBD1 covers 8 bases. CDR1 is ENHRY and CDR2 is SYGVKD in the germline V gene. With V trimmed by 2 bases and J by 8 bases, 7 bases remained unmatched. The length of the CDR3 is 15 residues. CDR3 sequence reads: CAISEVRQGAEKLFF. The CDR3 coding sequence is TGTGCCATCAGTGAGGTTCGGCAGGGGGCCGAAAAACTGTTTTTT.

J is TRBJ2-2 and V is TRBV20-1; unclear D gene. CDR1 and CDR2 from the germline V gene are DFQATT and SNEGSKA (reference sequence). The germline V and J ends were trimmed by 2 bases and 8 bases, with 12 bases remaining between them. The CDR3 covers 13 residues. The CDR3 spells CSARPDPTGELFF. DNA for the CDR3: TGCAGTGCTAGACCGGACCCTACGGGGGAGCTGTTTTTT.

This clonotype has more than one count but fewer than ten. J is TRBJ2-1 and V is TRBV20-1; D gene unclear. The V end lost 0 bases, the J end lost 8 bases, and 11 bases lay between the germline ends. CDR1 is DFQATT, CDR2 SNEGSKA, per germline (reference sequence). The CDR3 length is 13 residues. The DNA for the CDR3 is TGCAGTGCTAGAGAGTCAGCGAGTCATGAGCAGTTCTTC. This gives the protein CSARESASHEQFF.

There are a few counts of this clonotype. The rearrangement uses TRBV12-3 or TRBV12-4 and TRBJ1-1, with no clear D. With 4 bases removed from V and 5 bases from J, the gap between germline ends came to 8 bases. CDR3 length equals 12 residues. CDR3 bases: TGTGCCAGCAGTTCTCAAAGGACTGAAGCTTTCTTT. It specifies CASSSQRTEAFF.